This T cell receptor (beta chain) was recorded in a study of blood T cell repertoires in COVID-19. Across the whole study: The study drew acute and convalescent COVID-19 samples from the United States, Italy and Spain. From T cells, B-cell-depleted T cells, or PBMCs came the material, which was cDNA or gDNA.

V gave up 2 bases and J gave up 2 bases, with 13 bases separating them. Germline V gene data show CDR1 as SGHRS and CDR2 as YFSETQ. This CDR3 contains 15 residues. In the original analysis: Scientists estimated how many nucleated cells there were by amplifying reference gene primers. Assay: immunoSEQ multiplex PCR; the TCRdb copy retains only in-frame clones and omits some. V and J calls plus clone size are reproduced from that table; the DNA served to infer D and trimming. The table includes about 130,000 clones, about 81% detected once. The sample consisted of peripheral blood. The chain is built from TRBV5-1 and TRBJ1-2; a possible D gene is TRBD1 (6 bases). This sequence was found in a woman aged 45-59 years with acute or convalescent COVID-19. The CDR3 DNA reads as TGCGCCAGCAGCTTAGGACAGACGGCGAACTATGGCTACACCTTC. Residues: CASSLGQTANYGYTF.